What follows are 24 T cell receptor beta chains derived from one specimen sequenced in a study of T-cell reconstitution after alpha-beta-depleted transplantation in children. TCRbeta library preparation incorporated unique molecular identifiers. Each CDR3 protein is one row after TCRdb ran MiXCR on the PCR reads. The data contain 330,000 or so distinct CDR3 sequences, about 9.3% of them seen just once; the ten biggest clones take up 2% to 3%. Sequencing was performed on PBMCs from the stem cell graft donor, taken from the stem cell graft. These receptors were taken from a human donor who donated a stem cell graft to a child with acute lymphoblastic leukemia.

This clonotype was seen more than once but under ten times. The chain has TRBV27 and TRBJ2-7, with TRBD2 identical over 9 bases. Germline V lookup: CDR1 MNHEY, CDR2 SMNVEV (reference sequence). The CDR3 extends over 15 amino acids. V gave up 0 bases and J gave up 4 bases; unmatched junction bases: 4. The CDR3 DNA reads TGTGCCAGCAGTTTATCTTCGACTAGCGGATACGAGCAGTACTTC. Protein product: CASSLSSTSGYEQYF.

At least ten counts were recorded for this clonotype. The chain links TRBV28 to TRBJ2-7, with D perhaps TRBD1 (5 bases). The CDR3 covers 11 residues. Germline lookup yields CDR1 MDHEN and CDR2 SYDVKM. Trimming shortened V by 6 bases and J by 5 bases, and 8 bases separated the two germline ends. CDR3 residues: CASSRVDEQYF. The CDR3 DNA is TGTGCCAGCAGCAGGGTCGACGAGCAGTACTTC.

J is TRBJ1-2 and V is TRBV4-2, with a possible D match to TRBD1 (5 bases). The V gene lost 3 bases and the J gene lost 4 bases, with 15 bases spanning the gap. CDR3 size: 15 residues. Germline V gives CDR1 LGHNA, CDR2 YNFKEQ. The DNA for the CDR3 is TGTGCCAGCAGCCAGGTGCTGGGGGAACTCTATGGCTACACCTTC. It yields the protein CASSQVLGELYGYTF.

This clonotype has only a few counts. The chain recombines TRBV4-1 with TRBJ1-4, with no clear D. The germline CDR1 and CDR2 sequences are MGHRA and YSYEKL. This CDR3 spans 17 amino acids. Trimming took 0 bases from V and 7 from J, leaving 18 bases between them. This CDR3 is CASSQDRSGPSGEKLFF. CDR3 sequence (DNA): TGCGCCAGCAGCCAAGACAGGTCCGGGCCTTCTGGTGAAAAACTGTTTTTT.

As for this clonotype: One end of the junction is discordant with germline, which a read error may explain. This chain connects TRBV9 to TRBJ1-1; D is unresolved. CDR1 SGDLS and CDR2 YYNGEE come from the germline V gene. The CDR3 is 10 amino acids. The CDR3 region is CASSVAPKDF. CDR3 DNA sequence: TGTGCCAGCAGCGTAGCGCCGAAGGACTTT.

The genes are TRBV4-3 and TRBJ2-7; TRBD1 agrees at 7 bases. The CDR3 is 15 residues long. The J segment lost 3 bases and the V segment lost 3 bases, leaving 8 bases of the junction unmatched. Per germline, CDR1 LGHNA and CDR2 YSLEER. Here the CDR3 DNA reads TGCGCCAGCAGCCAGGAAACAGGACAGGACTACGAGCAGTACTTC. Its protein product is CASSQETGQDYEQYF.

The chain joins TRBV28 to TRBJ1-2; possibly TRBD1 for D (6 bases). Looked up from germline, CDR1 is MDHEN and CDR2 is SYDVKM. This CDR3 has 14 amino acids. Trimming pared 6 bases from V and 4 bases from J, leaving 15 bases between. The CDR3 region has the DNA TGTGCCAGCAGAGTCCGCGGGGGCGTCTATGGCTACACCTTC. It codes for CASRVRGGVYGYTF.

The V gene is TRBV27, the J gene TRBJ2-3, with D unresolved. CDR1 is MNHEY and CDR2 is SMNVEV in the germline V gene (reference sequence). With 3 bases removed from V and 5 bases from J, the gap between germline ends came to 12 bases. This CDR3 region has 14 residues. The CDR3 DNA reads TGTGCCAGCAGTTTGGTTGGGATTGTAGATACGCAGTATTTT. Translating it yields CASSLVGIVDTQYF.

This clonotype has at least ten counts. The chain carries TRBV29-1 and TRBJ1-4; D is ambiguous. The germline gives CDR1 SQVTM, CDR2 ANQGSEA. V was shortened by 4 bases and J by 8 bases, with 11 bases between the two germline ends. The CDR3 has 12 residues. This chain's CDR3 is CSVVPSGEKLFF. DNA for the CDR3: TGCAGCGTTGTTCCCAGTGGAGAAAAACTGTTTTTT.

The rearrangement uses TRBV14 and TRBJ2-3; 9 bases match TRBD1. V shed 0 bases and J 6 bases; nucleotides not matched to a gene: 7. CDR3 size: 16 residues. The V gene's germline CDR1 is SGHDN and CDR2 FVKESK. The CDR3 is CASSQDLTGGPDTQYF. The CDR3 region has the DNA TGTGCCAGCAGCCAAGATCTCACAGGGGGCCCCGATACGCAGTATTTT. The full variable domain, completed using reference TRBV14 and TRBJ2-3, is EAGVTQFPSHSVIEKGQTVTLRCDPISGHDNLYWYRRVMGKEIKFLLHFVKESKQDESGMPNNRFLAERTGGTYSTLKVQPAELEDSGVYFCASSQDLTGGPDTQYFGPGTRLTVL.

This clonotype was counted only a few times. The chain is built from TRBV5-1 and TRBJ1-5; TRBD1 agrees at 8 bases. The CDR3 consists of 15 residues. Germline lookup yields CDR1 SGHRS and CDR2 YFSETQ. The J segment lost 7 bases and the V segment lost 0 bases, leaving 6 bases of the junction unmatched. CDR3 sequence (DNA): TGCGCCAGCAGCTTGGGCCCAGGGGGCGGACAGCCCCAGCATTTT. This translates into CASSLGPGGGQPQHF.

The table lists this clonotype with a few counts. The chain uses TRBV25-1 and TRBJ2-3, with no clear D. CDR3 length equals 13 residues. Germline V lookup: CDR1 MGHDK, CDR2 SYGVNS. V was pared by 2 bases and J by 4 bases, with 7 bases between. CDR3: CASSEMYSDTQYF. The CDR3 region has the DNA TGTGCCAGCAGTGAAATGTATTCAGATACGCAGTATTTT. Full variable domain (remainder filled in from reference TRBV25-1 and TRBJ2-3): EADIYQTPRYLVIGTGKKITLECSQTMGHDKMYWYQQDPGMELHLIHYSYGVNSTEKGDLSSESTVSRIRTEHFPLTLESARPSHTSQYLCASSEMYSDTQYFGPGTRLTVL.

This clonotype has only a few counts. The germline gene is not matched at one end of the junction; a read error may be the cause. CDR3 residues: CASSFGGGRTDTQYF. In DNA, the CDR3 is TGTGCTAGCAGCTTCGGAGGAGGTAGGACAGATACGCAGTATTTT. The rearrangement uses TRBV7-7 and TRBJ2-3; a weak D match, TRBD2 (5 bases). Germline V gives CDR1 SSHAT, CDR2 FNYEAQ (reference sequence). The CDR3 is 15 amino acids. Full variable domain (missing parts from reference TRBV7-7 and TRBJ2-3): GAGVSQSPRYKVTKRGQDVTLRCDPISSHATLYWYQQALGQGPEFLTYFNYEAQPDKSGLPSDRFSAERPEGSISTLTIQRTEQRDSAMYRCASSFGGGRTDTQYFGPGTRLTVL.

There are many counts of this clonotype. The gene calls are TRBV4-1 and TRBJ2-7; D is tentatively TRBD1 or TRBD2 (5 bases each). Germline assignment: CDR1 MGHRA and CDR2 YSYEKL. CDR3 length: 15 residues. The V gene lost 1 base and the J gene lost 3 bases, with 13 bases spanning the gap. CDR3 sequence (DNA): TGCGCCAGCAGCCAAGTGCAGGGTGGGGGCTACGAGCAGTACTTC. Its translation: CASSQVQGGGYEQYF.

This clonotype was observed many times. The chain is built from TRBV5-1 and TRBJ1-5; no firm D call. Trimming took 2 bases from V and 7 from J, leaving 16 bases between them. The germline V gene encodes CDR1 SGHRS and CDR2 YFSETQ. The CDR3 is 15 residues long. CDR3 loop: CASSFNGRKEQPQHF. The CDR3 DNA follows: TGCGCCAGCAGCTTCAATGGCAGGAAGGAGCAGCCCCAGCATTTT.

In this sample, this clonotype turned up many times. CDR3 DNA: TGTGCCAGCAGTTCGAAACTCGCATCAGGACTAGCGGGACTCACAGATACGCAGTATTTT. This gives the protein CASSSKLASGLAGLTDTQYF. The gene calls are TRBV28 and TRBJ2-3, with TRBD2 matching 12 bases. Unmatched junction bases numbered 16, after V lost 4 bases and J lost 2 bases. Germline loops: CDR1 MDHEN, CDR2 SYDVKM. The CDR3 totals 20 residues.

This clonotype turned up a few times. This chain links TRBV4-2 with TRBJ1-1; a possible D gene is TRBD1 (6 bases). Between the trimmed V and J ends, which lost 4 bases and 4 bases, there was a span of 10 bases. In germline, CDR1 is LGHNA, CDR2 YNFKEQ. This CDR3 region has 13 residues. DNA for the CDR3: TGTGCCAGCAGCCCTCTGGGGGCCACTGAAGCTTTCTTT. Protein sequence: CASSPLGATEAFF.

This clonotype was recorded at least ten times. CDR3 DNA sequence: TGTGCCAGCAGCTTGGAGGTGTGGAGCAATGAGCAGTTCTTC. Translation: CASSLEVWSNEQFF. The chain combines TRBV5-5 with TRBJ2-1; D not certain. CDR3 length: 14 amino acids. V was pared by 0 bases and J by 6 bases, with 10 bases between. The V gene's germline CDR1 is SGHKS and CDR2 YYEKEE (reference sequence).

The chain combines TRBV11-2 with TRBJ1-6; 7 nucleotides agree with TRBD1. Germline values: CDR1 SGHAT, CDR2 FQNNGV. This CDR3 has 16 amino acids. V lost 1 base and J lost 9; bases outside the gene matches: 9. For the CDR3, the DNA is TGTGCCAGCAGCTTAGTACAGGGGCCGTCGGGTTCACCCCTCCACTTT. It specifies CASSLVQGPSGSPLHF.

This clonotype has more than one count but fewer than ten. At one end, the junction sequence differs from germline, possibly due to a read error. The CDR3 sequence is CASSPLTTATNRVGF. DNA for the CDR3: TGTGCCAGCAGTCCCCTTACTACAGCTACTAATCGGGTGGGTTTT. The rearrangement uses TRBV12-3 or TRBV12-4 and TRBJ2-3; no firm D call. The CDR3 consists of 15 residues.

The table lists this clonotype with a few counts. The V call is TRBV9, the J call TRBJ2-1; 9 nucleotides align to TRBD2. The CDR3 totals 16 residues. Trimming cost V 2 bases and J 4 bases; bases outside gene matches: 7. Per germline, CDR1 SGDLS and CDR2 YYNGEE. The CDR3: CASSVISGSGYNEQFF. The CDR3 DNA sequence: TGTGCCAGCAGCGTTATTAGCGGGAGTGGTTACAATGAGCAGTTCTTC.

This clonotype was found a few times. The CDR3, as DNA: TGCAGTGCTAGTACAGGGGCGAACAATCAGCCCCAGCATTTT. It is translated as CSASTGANNQPQHF. This rearrangement joins TRBV20-1 to TRBJ1-5, with 7 bases matching TRBD1. This CDR3 contains 14 residues. Trimming at V came to 3 bases and at J to 3 bases, leaving 5 bases not matched to a gene. Germline CDR1 reads DFQATT; CDR2 reads SNEGSKA (reference sequence).

This clonotype was recorded many times. The chain combines TRBV6-2 or TRBV6-3 with TRBJ2-2; 8 bases fit TRBD1. Per the germline V gene, CDR1 is MNHEY and CDR2 is SVGEGT. V was pared by 7 bases and J by 1 base, with 5 bases of the junction left unmatched. The CDR3 has 15 residues. The CDR3: CASKSGTGNTGELFF. The CDR3 DNA is TGTGCCAGCAAGTCCGGGACAGGGAACACCGGGGAGCTGTTTTTT.

With respect to this clonotype: At one of its ends the junction is not consistent with the germline gene, which may arise from a read error. The chain joins TRBV4-1 to TRBJ2-2, with 7 nucleotides matching TRBD1. The CDR3 runs 15 residues. The germline V gene has CDR1 MGHRA and CDR2 YSYEKL. The CDR3: CASSQPGQNTGDLFF. CDR3 nucleotide sequence: TGCGCCAGCAGCCAACCGGGACAGAACACCGGGGACCTGTTTTTT.